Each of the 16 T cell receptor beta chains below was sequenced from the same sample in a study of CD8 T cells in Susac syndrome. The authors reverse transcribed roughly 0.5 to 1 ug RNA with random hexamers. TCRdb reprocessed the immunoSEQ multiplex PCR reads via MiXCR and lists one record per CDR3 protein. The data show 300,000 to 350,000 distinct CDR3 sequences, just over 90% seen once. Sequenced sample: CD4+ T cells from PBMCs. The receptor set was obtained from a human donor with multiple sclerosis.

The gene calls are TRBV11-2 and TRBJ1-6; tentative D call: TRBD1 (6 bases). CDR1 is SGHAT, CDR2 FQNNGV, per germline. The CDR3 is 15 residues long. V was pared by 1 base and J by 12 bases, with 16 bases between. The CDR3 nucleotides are TGTGCCAGCAGCTTAGGAGTGGACAGTGCTATACCCCTCCACTTT. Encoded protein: CASSLGVDSAIPLHF. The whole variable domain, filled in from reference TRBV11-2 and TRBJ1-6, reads EAGVAQSPRYKIIEKRQSVAFWCNPISGHATLYWYQQILGQGPKLLIQFQNNGVVDDSQLPKDRFSAERLKGVDSTLKIQPAKLEDSAVYLCASSLGVDSAIPLHFGNGTRLTVT.

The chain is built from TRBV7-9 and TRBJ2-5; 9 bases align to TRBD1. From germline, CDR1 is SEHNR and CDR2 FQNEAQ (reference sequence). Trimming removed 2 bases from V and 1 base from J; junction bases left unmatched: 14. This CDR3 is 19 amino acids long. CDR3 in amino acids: CASSLIRVRDRDAQETQYF. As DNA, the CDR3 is TGTGCCAGCAGCTTAATCCGGGTTCGGGACAGGGACGCCCAAGAGACCCAGTACTTC.

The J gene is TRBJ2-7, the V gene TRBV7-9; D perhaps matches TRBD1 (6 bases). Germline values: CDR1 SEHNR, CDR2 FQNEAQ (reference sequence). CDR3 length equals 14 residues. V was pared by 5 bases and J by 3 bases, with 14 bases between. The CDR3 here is CASSARGGYYEQYF. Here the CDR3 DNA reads TGTGCCAGCAGCGCCAGGGGCGGCTACTACGAGCAGTACTTC.

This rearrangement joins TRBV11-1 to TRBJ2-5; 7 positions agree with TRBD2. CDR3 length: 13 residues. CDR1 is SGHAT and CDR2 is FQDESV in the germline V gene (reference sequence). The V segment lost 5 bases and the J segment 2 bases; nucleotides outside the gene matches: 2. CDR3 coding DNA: TGTGCCAGCAGCCCCGGGGGGCAAGAGACCCAGTACTTC. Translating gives CASSPGGQETQYF.

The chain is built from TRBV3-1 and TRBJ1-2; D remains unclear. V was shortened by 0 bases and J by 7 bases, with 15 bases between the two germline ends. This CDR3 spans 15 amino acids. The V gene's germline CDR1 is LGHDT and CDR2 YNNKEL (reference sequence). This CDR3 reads CASSQDPSGISGYTF. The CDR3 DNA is TGTGCCAGCAGCCAAGATCCATCAGGAATCAGTGGCTACACCTTC.

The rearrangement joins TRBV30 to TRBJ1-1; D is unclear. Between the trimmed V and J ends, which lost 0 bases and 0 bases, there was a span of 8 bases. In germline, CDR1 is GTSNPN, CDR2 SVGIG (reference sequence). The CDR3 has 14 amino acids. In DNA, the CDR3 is TGTGCCTGGAGTGTACCGGAATTGAACACTGAAGCTTTCTTT. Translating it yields CAWSVPELNTEAFF.

CDR3: CASSRALGLASGANVLTF. CDR3 DNA sequence: TGTGCCAGCAGCCGCGCTTTAGGATTAGCCTCGGGGGCCAACGTCCTGACTTTC. This rearrangement joins TRBV6-1 to TRBJ2-6; D gene uncertain. Germline V gene sequence: CDR1 MNHNS, CDR2 SASEGT. CDR3 length: 18 residues. V lost 6 bases and J 4 bases, leaving 22 bases between the germline ends.

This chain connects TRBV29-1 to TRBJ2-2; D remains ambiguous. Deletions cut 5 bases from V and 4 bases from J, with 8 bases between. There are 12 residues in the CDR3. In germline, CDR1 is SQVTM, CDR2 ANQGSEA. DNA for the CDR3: TGCAGCGTTCGGTGGACCACCGGGGAGCTGTTTTTT. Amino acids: CSVRWTTGELFF.

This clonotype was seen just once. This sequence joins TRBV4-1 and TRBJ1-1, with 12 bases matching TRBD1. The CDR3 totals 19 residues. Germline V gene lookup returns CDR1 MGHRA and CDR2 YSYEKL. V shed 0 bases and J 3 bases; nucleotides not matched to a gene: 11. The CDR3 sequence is CASSQDRGTGGAVDTEAFF. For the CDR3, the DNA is TGCGCCAGCAGCCAAGATCGAGGGACAGGGGGCGCAGTGGACACTGAAGCTTTCTTT.

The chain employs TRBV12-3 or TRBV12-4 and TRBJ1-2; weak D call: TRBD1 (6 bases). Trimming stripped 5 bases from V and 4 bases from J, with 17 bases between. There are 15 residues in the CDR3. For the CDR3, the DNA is TGTGCCAGCAGTCCAACAGGGCAACGCGGCTATGGCTACACCTTC. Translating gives CASSPTGQRGYGYTF.

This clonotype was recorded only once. The CDR3 protein is CASSLVGGAYNEQFF. CDR3 nucleotide sequence: TGTGCCAGCAGCTTAGTTGGGGGAGCGTACAATGAGCAGTTCTTC. This rearrangement joins TRBV7-9 to TRBJ2-1; D may be TRBD1 or TRBD2 (5 bases each). This CDR3 is 15 amino acids long. Trimming pared 1 base from V and 4 bases from J, leaving 11 bases between. Germline-derived CDR1 and CDR2 are SEHNR and FQNEAQ (reference sequence). Full variable domain (rest looked up from reference TRBV7-9 and TRBJ2-1): DTGVSQNPRHKITKRGQNVTFRCDPISEHNRLYWYRQTLGQGPEFLTYFQNEAQLEKSRLLSDRFSAERPKGSFSTLEIQRTEQGDSAMYLCASSLVGGAYNEQFFGPGTRLTVL.

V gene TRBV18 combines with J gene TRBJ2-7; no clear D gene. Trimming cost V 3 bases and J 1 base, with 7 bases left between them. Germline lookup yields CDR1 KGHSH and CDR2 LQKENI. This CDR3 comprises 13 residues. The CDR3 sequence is CASSPGDSYEQYF. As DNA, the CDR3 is TGTGCCAGCTCACCTGGGGATTCCTACGAGCAGTACTTC.

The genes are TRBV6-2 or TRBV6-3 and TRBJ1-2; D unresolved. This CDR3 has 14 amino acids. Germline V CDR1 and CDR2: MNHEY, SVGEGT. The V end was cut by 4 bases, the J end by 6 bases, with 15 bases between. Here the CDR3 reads CASSFTALENGYTF. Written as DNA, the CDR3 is TGTGCCAGCAGTTTTACGGCCCTCGAGAATGGCTACACCTTC.

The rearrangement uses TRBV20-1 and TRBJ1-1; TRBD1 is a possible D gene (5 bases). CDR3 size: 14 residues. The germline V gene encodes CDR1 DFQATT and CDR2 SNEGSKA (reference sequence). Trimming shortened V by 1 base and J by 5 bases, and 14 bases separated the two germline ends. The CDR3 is CSARVQGSRTEAFF. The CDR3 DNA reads TGCAGTGCTAGAGTGCAGGGTTCGAGGACTGAAGCTTTCTTT.

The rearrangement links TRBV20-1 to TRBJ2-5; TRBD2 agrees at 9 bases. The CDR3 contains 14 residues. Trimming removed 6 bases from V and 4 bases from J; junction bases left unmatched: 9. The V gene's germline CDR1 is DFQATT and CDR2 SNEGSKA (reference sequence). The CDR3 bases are TGCAGTGCCCCGACTAGCGGAGCATTAGAGACCCAGTACTTC. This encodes CSAPTSGALETQYF.

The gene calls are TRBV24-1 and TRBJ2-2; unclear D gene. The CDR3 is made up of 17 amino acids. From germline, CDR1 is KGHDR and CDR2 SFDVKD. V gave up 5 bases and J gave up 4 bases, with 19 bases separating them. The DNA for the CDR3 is TGTGCCACCAGTGCTGCCCCGACTGGAATCGGCACCGGGGAGCTGTTTTTT. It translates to CATSAAPTGIGTGELFF.